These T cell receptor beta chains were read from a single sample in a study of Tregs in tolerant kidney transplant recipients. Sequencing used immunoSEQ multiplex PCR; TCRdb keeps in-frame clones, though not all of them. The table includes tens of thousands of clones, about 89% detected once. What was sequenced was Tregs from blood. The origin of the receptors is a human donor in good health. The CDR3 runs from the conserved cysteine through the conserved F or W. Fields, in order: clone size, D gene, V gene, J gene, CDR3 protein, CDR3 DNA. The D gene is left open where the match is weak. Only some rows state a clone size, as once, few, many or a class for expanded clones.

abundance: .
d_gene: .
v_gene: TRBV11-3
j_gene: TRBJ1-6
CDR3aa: CASSRTAGSPLHF
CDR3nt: TGTGCCAGCAGCCGCACGGCGGGTTCACCCCTCCACTTT

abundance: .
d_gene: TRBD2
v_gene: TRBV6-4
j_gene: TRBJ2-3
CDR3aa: CASRPGTSDTDTQYF
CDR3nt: TGTGCCAGCAGACCCGGGACTAGCGACACAGATACGCAGTATTTT

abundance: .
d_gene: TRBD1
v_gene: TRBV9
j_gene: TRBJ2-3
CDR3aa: CASSPWTGPTDTQYF
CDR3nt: TGTGCCAGCAGCCCATGGACAGGGCCCACAGATACGCAGTATTTT

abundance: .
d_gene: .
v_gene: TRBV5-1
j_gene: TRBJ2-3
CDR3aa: CASSLGSSTDTQYF
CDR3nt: TGCGCCAGCAGCCTGGGGTCTAGCACAGATACGCAGTATTTT

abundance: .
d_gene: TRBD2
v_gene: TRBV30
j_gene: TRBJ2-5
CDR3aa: CAWSSGGWGQETQYF
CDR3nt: TGTGCCTGGAGCTCGGGGGGTTGGGGGCAAGAGACCCAGTACTTC

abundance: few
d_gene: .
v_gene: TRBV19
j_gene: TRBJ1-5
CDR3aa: CASTTDRNQPQHF
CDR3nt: TGTGCCAGTACTACGGACAGAAATCAGCCCCAGCATTTT

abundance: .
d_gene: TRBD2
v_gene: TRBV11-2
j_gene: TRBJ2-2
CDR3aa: CASSILAGVLERELFF
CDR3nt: TGTGCCAGCAGCATACTAGCGGGGGTGCTGGAAAGGGAGCTGTTTTTT

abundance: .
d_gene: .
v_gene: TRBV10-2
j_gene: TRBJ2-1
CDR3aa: CASSNYRTVNYNEQFF
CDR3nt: TGCGCCAGCAGTAACTACCGGACAGTAAACTACAATGAGCAGTTCTTC

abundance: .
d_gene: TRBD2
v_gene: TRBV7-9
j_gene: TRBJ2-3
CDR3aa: CASSLRGGADTQYF
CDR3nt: TGTGCCAGCAGCTTGCGGGGGGGCGCAGATACGCAGTATTTT

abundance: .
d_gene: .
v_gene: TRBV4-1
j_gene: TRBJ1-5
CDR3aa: CASSPSYIPNSNQPQHF
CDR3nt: TGCGCCAGCAGCCCCTCATACATCCCTAATAGCAATCAGCCCCAGCATTTT

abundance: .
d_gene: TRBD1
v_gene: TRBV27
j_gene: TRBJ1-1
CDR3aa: CASRDRGRMNTEAFF
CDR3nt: TGTGCCAGTAGGGACAGGGGCCGCATGAACACTGAAGCTTTCTTT

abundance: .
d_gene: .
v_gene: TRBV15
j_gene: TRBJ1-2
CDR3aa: CATSRDLDSRSGYTF
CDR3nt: TGTGCCACCAGCAGAGATTTGGACAGCCGAAGTGGCTACACCTTC

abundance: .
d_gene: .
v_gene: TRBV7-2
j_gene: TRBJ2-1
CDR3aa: CASSIYSYNEQFF
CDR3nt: TGTGCCAGCAGCATATACAGCTACAATGAGCAGTTCTTC

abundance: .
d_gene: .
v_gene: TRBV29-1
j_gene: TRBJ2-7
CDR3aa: CSTKDRGSPYEQYF
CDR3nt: TGCAGCACAAAAGATCGGGGGAGCCCCTACGAGCAGTACTTC

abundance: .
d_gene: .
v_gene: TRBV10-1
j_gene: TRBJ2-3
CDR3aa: CASSESGNSFGDTQYF
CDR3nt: TGCGCCAGCAGTGAGTCGGGGAACTCCTTCGGAGATACGCAGTATTTT

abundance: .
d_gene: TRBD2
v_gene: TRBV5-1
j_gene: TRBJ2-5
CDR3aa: CASSLGAGTSGETQYF
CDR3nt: TGCGCCAGCAGCTTGGGTGCCGGGACTAGCGGGGAGACCCAGTACTTC

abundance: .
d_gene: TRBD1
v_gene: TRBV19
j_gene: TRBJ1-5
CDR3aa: CASSTTGGNQPQHF
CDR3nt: TGTGCCAGTAGTACAACAGGGGGCAATCAGCCCCAGCATTTT

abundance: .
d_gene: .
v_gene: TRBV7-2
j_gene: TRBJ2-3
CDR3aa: CASSSKTTDTQYF
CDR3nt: TGTGCCAGCAGCTCTAAAACCACAGATACGCAGTATTTT

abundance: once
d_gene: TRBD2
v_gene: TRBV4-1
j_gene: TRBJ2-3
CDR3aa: CASSQERGGPTDTQYF
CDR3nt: TGCGCCAGCAGCCAAGAGCGGGGGGGCCCCACAGATACGCAGTATTTT

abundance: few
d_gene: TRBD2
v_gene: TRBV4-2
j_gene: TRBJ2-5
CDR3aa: CASSPHGTSGLVETQYF
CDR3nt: TGTGCCAGCAGTCCACACGGGACTAGCGGGTTGGTGGAGACCCAGTACTTC

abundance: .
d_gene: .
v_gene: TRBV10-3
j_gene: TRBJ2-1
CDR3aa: CAISENVRVDEQFF
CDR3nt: TGTGCCATCAGTGAAAATGTGAGGGTGGATGAGCAGTTCTTC

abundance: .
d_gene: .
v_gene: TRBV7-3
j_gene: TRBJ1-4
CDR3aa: CASSSRSRTNEKLFF
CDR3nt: TGTGCCAGCAGCTCCAGATCCCGAACTAATGAAAAACTGTTTTTT

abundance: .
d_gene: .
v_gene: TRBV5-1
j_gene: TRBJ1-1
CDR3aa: CASSLGRQAEAFF
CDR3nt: TGCGCCAGCAGCTTGGGACGCCAAGCTGAAGCTTTCTTT

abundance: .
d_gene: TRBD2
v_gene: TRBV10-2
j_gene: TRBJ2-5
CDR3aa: CASSGTSGSGGQYF
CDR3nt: TGCGCCAGCAGTGGGACTAGCGGGAGTGGCGGGCAGTACTTC

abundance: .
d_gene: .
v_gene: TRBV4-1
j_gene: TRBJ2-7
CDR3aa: CASSQGVRSYEQYF
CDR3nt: TGCGCCAGCAGCCAAGGAGTCCGTTCCTACGAGCAGTACTTC

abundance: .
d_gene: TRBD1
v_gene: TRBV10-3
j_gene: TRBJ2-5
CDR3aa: CAISESGTGGSPGETQYF
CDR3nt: TGTGCCATCAGTGAGTCCGGGACAGGGGGCTCTCCGGGTGAGACCCAGTACTTC

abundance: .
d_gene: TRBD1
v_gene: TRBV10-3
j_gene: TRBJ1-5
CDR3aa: CATVQGPGYSNQPQHF
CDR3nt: TGTGCCACCGTACAGGGGCCAGGATATAGCAATCAGCCCCAGCATTTT

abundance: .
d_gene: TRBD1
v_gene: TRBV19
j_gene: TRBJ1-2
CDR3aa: CASSPRGQAGYGYTF
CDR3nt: TGTGCCAGTAGTCCGCGAGGACAGGCGGGCTATGGCTACACCTTC

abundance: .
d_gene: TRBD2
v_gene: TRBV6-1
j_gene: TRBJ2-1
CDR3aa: CASSAIAGLNNEQFF
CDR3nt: TGTGCCAGCAGTGCGATAGCGGGGCTCAACAATGAGCAGTTCTTC

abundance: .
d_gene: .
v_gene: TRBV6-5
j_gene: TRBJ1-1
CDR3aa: CASSYSRDVNTEAFF
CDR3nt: TGTGCCAGCAGTTACTCGAGGGACGTGAACACTGAAGCTTTCTTT

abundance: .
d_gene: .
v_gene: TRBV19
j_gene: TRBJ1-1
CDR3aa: CASSRGFSEAFF
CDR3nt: TGTGCCTCATCTAGGGGGTTTAGTGAAGCTTTCTTT

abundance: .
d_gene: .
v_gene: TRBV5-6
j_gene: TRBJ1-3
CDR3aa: CASSLVASANTIYF
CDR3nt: TGTGCCAGCAGCTTGGTGGCCAGTGCAAACACCATATATTTT

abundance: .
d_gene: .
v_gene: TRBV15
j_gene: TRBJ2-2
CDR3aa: CATSRDGQFGELFF
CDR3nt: TGTGCCACCAGCAGAGATGGCCAATTCGGGGAGCTGTTTTTT

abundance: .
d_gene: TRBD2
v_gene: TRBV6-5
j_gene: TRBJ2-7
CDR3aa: CASSRGGRLSYEQYF
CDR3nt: TGTGCCAGCAGCCGCGGGGGGAGACTCTCCTACGAGCAGTACTTC

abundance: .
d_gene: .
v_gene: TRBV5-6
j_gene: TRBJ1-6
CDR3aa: CASSGTGTSPLHF
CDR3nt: TGTGCCAGCAGCGGAACAGGGACTTCACCCCTCCACTTT

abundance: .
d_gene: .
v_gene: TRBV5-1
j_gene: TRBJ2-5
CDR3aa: CASSLQMVVQETQYF
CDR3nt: TGCGCCAGCAGCCTGCAAATGGTGGTACAAGAGACCCAGTACTTC

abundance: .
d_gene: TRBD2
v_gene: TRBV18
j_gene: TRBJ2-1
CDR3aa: CASSPWTSGTLDEQFF
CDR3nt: TGTGCCAGCTCACCCTGGACTAGCGGGACGCTCGATGAGCAGTTCTTC

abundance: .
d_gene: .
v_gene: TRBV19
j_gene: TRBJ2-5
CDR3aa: CASSIGQGIKRTQYF
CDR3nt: TGTGCCAGTAGTATTGGGCAGGGTATCAAGAGAACCCAGTACTTC

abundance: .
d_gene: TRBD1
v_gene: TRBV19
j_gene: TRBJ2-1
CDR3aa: CASSIPLWTGGYNEQFF
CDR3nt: TGTGCCAGTAGTATACCTTTGTGGACAGGGGGCTACAATGAGCAGTTCTTC

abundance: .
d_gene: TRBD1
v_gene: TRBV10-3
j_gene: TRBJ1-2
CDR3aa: CAISEPKKIQGDYGYTF
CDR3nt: TGTGCCATCAGTGAGCCTAAGAAAATACAGGGGGACTATGGCTACACCTTC

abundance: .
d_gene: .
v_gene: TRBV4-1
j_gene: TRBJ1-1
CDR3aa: CASSQLDRRNTEAFF
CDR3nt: TGCGCCAGCAGCCAACTCGACAGGAGGAACACTGAAGCTTTCTTT

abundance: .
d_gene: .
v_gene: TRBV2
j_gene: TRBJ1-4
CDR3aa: CASSEGWLDEKLFF
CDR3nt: TGTGCCAGCAGTGAAGGGTGGCTTGATGAAAAACTGTTTTTT

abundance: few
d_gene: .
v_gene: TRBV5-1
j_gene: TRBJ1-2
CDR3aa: CASSLGGNYGYTF
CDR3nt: TGCGCCAGCAGCTTGGGGGGGAACTATGGCTACACCTTC

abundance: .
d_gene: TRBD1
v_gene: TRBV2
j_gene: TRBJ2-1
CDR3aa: CASSRGITGVNNEQFF
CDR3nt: TGTGCCAGCAGTAGGGGGATAACAGGGGTTAATAATGAGCAGTTCTTC